The 9 T cell receptor beta chains reported below all come from one sample, sequenced in a study of cytomegalovirus exposure and HLA in healthy donors. The repertoire was sequenced with immunoSEQ multiplex PCR; TCRdb's copy has only in-frame clones and lacks some. The sample lists about 71,000 clones; around 96% were seen once. Sample: PBMCs. These TCRs come from a man between 18 and 35 years old in good health and CMV-seropositive.

The chain combines TRBV5-1 with TRBJ1-5, with D possibly matching TRBD1 (6 bases). Deletions cut 4 bases from V and 0 bases from J, with 8 bases between. Germline values: CDR1 SGHRS, CDR2 YFSETQ. This CDR3 is built from 14 residues. This CDR3 reads CASSPGVSNQPQHF. The CDR3 DNA is TGCGCCAGCAGCCCAGGGGTTAGCAATCAGCCCCAGCATTTT.

This chain links TRBV6-1 with TRBJ2-1; a weak D match, TRBD2 (6 bases). The V end lost 1 base, the J end lost 8 bases, and 21 bases lay between the germline ends. The CDR3 extends over 17 amino acids. Germline lookup yields CDR1 MNHNS and CDR2 SASEGT. The CDR3 sequence is CASSEGLGTGIRHEQFF. The CDR3 DNA is TGTGCCAGCAGTGAAGGGTTGGGGACTGGCATACGGCATGAGCAGTTCTTC.

The CDR3: CASRLEAFRNTEAFF. The CDR3, as DNA: TGTGCCAGCAGGTTAGAGGCATTCAGGAACACTGAAGCTTTCTTT. V usage is TRBV6-1 and J usage is TRBJ1-1; D not certain. Germline loops: CDR1 MNHNS, CDR2 SASEGT. Trimming took off 6 bases at V and 1 base at J, with 15 bases between the two ends. CDR3 length equals 15 residues.

This clone came up once. CDR3 residues: CASSLGQTGSGYTF. The CDR3 DNA follows: TGTGCCAGCAGCTTAGGGCAGACAGGGTCCGGCTACACCTTC. The chain uses TRBV11-2 and TRBJ1-2; 7 nucleotides align to TRBD1. The CDR3 is 14 amino acids. The trim removed 1 base at V and 8 bases at J, leaving 7 bases unmatched. The germline gives CDR1 SGHAT, CDR2 FQNNGV.

The chain joins TRBV29-1 to TRBJ2-1, with 8 nucleotides matching TRBD2. The trim removed 7 bases at V and 6 bases at J, leaving 20 bases unmatched. The CDR3 consists of 17 residues. Germline values: CDR1 SQVTM, CDR2 ANQGSEA. Written as DNA, the CDR3 is TGCAGCGCTGACGGGGGGGAATGGCCCACCTGGCGCAATGAGCAGTTCTTC. Protein: CSADGGEWPTWRNEQFF.

This chain joins TRBV18 and TRBJ2-7, with D possibly matching TRBD2 (5 bases). Germline CDR1 reads KGHSH; CDR2 reads LQKENI. V lost 3 bases, J lost 7 bases, and 10 bases lay in between. This CDR3 has 12 residues. The CDR3 protein is CASSPNRGEQYF. The CDR3, as DNA: TGTGCCAGCTCACCCAACCGGGGTGAGCAGTACTTC.

V usage is TRBV5-1 and J usage is TRBJ2-5, with 13 bases that match TRBD2. This CDR3 is 15 amino acids long. The V gene's germline CDR1 is SGHRS and CDR2 YFSETQ. The V and J ends lost 4 bases and 5 bases, in that order; junction bases with no gene match: 5. This chain's CDR3 is CASSPGTSGIETQYF. In nucleotides, the CDR3 is TGCGCCAGCAGCCCTGGGACTAGCGGGATTGAGACCCAGTACTTC. Variable domain in full (rest from reference TRBV5-1 and TRBJ2-5): KAGVTQTPRYLIKTRGQQVTLSCSPISGHRSVSWYQQTPGQGLQFLFEYFSETQRNKGNFPGRFSGRQFSNSRSEMNVSTLELGDSALYLCASSPGTSGIETQYFGPGTRLLVL.

The rearrangement uses TRBV16 and TRBJ1-4; D not certain. V gave up 11 bases and J gave up 0 bases, with 13 bases separating them. Germline V gene lookup returns CDR1 KGHSY and CDR2 FQNENV. The CDR3 is made up of 14 amino acids. The CDR3 nucleotides read TGTGCCGCCCAAGGCGGTGCAACTAATGAAAAACTGTTTTTT. Translating gives CAAQGGATNEKLFF.

The CDR3 nucleotides read TGTGCCAGCAGTTCCGGGACAGGGAGCTCCTACGAGCAGTACTTC. It is translated as CASSSGTGSSYEQYF. This chain links TRBV28 with TRBJ2-7; 9 bases map to TRBD1. With 4 bases clipped from V and 0 bases from J, the junction kept 4 bases outside the gene matches. CDR1 is MDHEN, CDR2 SYDVKM, per germline. The CDR3 spans 15 residues.